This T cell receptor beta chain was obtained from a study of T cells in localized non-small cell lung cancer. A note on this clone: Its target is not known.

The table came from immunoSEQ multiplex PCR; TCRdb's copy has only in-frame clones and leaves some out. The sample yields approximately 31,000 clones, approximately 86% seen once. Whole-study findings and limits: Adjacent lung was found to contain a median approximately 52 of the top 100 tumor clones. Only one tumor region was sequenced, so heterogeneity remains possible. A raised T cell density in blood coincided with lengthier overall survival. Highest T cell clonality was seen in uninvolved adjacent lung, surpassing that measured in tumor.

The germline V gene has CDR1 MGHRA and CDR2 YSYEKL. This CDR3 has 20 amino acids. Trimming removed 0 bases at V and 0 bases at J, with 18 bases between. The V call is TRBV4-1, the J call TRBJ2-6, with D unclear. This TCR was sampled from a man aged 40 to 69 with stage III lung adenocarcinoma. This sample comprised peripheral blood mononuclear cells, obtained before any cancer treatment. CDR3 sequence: CASSQDIIRRTHSGANVLTF. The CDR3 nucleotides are TGCGCCAGCAGCCAAGATATAATACGGCGTACCCACTCTGGGGCCAACGTCCTGACTTTC.